The clone carrying this T cell receptor beta chain was seen only once. The antigen is unknown. V was clipped by 2 bases and J by 6 bases; unmatched bases: 2. The length of the CDR3 is 14 residues. The germline V gene encodes CDR1 ENHRY and CDR2 SYGVKD. These data originate in a study of T cell repertoires in cytomegalovirus infection. Study summary: Shared public TCR beta signatures pointed to both CMV infection and a matching HLA type.

TCRdb reprocessed the reads with MiXCR, giving one entry per CDR3 protein. Of 290,000 or so distinct CDR3 sequences listed, about a tenth are singletons. Study-level results: Identification of carriers of CMV plus the relevant HLA was achieved through cumulative public TCR beta family frequency.

The rearrangement uses TRBV10-3 and TRBJ1-2, with 11 nucleotides matching TRBD1. The sequence derives from a human donor in good health (CMV status not recorded). Some clones in this sample may be carry-over from other donors' samples. Sequenced: PBMCs. CDR3 residues: CAISERTGGDGYTF. CDR3 in DNA: TGTGCCATCAGTGAGAGGACAGGGGGCGATGGCTACACCTTC.